The rows below give T cell receptor beta chains drawn from one sample of a study of response to subunit inactivated influenza vaccine. TCRdb reprocessed the RT-PCR reads via MiXCR and lists one record per CDR3 protein. The sample has just under 250,000 distinct CDR3 sequences; 12% are singletons. The source material was non-naive T cells sorted from PBMCs, sampled around 15 days before vaccination. These receptors all stem from a man aged 45-60 years who received an inactivated influenza vaccine. Both conserved end residues are part of each CDR3. The D gene is left open where the match is weak. Size values are once, few and many counts, or a class for expanded clones, and some rows have none.

V: TRBV5-1; J: TRBJ2-3; size: few; D: NA; DNA: TGCGCCAGCAGCTTGAGGCCTAAACAGGGATCGGATACGCAGTATTTT; CDR3: CASSLRPKQGSDTQYF
V: TRBV7-2; J: TRBJ1-2; size: many; D: NA; DNA: TGTGCCAGCAGCATCACTAGGCTCACCTATGGCTACACCTTC; CDR3: CASSITRLTYGYTF
V: TRBV11-1; J: TRBJ2-1; size: NA; D: NA; DNA: TGTGCCAGCAGCTCCAGGAGGGGGGAGGTCTCAGGGAATGAGCAGTTCTTC; CDR3: CASSSRRGEVSGNEQFF
V: TRBV29-1; J: TRBJ1-1; size: many; D: NA; DNA: TGCAGCGTTGGTGTAGGGGTGAACACTGAAGCTTTCTTT; CDR3: CSVGVGVNTEAFF
V: TRBV10-3; J: TRBJ1-5; size: NA; D: NA; DNA: TGTGCCATCAGTGAGGGAAATATCGGAAGCAATCAGCCCCAGCATTTT; CDR3: CAISEGNIGSNQPQHF
V: TRBV28; J: TRBJ2-3; size: few; D: TRBD1; DNA: TGTGCCAGCAGTCCTCGGACAGGGGCCTTCACAGATACGCAGTATTTT; CDR3: CASSPRTGAFTDTQYF
V: TRBV7-9; J: TRBJ2-7; size: few; D: NA; DNA: TGTGCCAGCAGCGACGCACGGGCTCGCCCCTACGAGCAGTACTTC; CDR3: CASSDARARPYEQYF
V: TRBV12-3/TRBV12-4; J: TRBJ2-1; size: few; D: TRBD1; DNA: TGTGCCAGCAGTTTGACAGGGTCCCGTTACAATGAGCAGTTCTTC; CDR3: CASSLTGSRYNEQFF
V: TRBV7-2; J: TRBJ1-2; size: few; D: TRBD1; DNA: TGTGCCAGCAGCTCCGGGACAGGGGATGGCTACACCTTC; CDR3: CASSSGTGDGYTF
V: TRBV28; J: TRBJ1-5; size: NA; D: NA; DNA: TGTGCCAGCAGTTTTCGTACGGGGATTAGCAATCAGCCCCAGCATTTT; CDR3: CASSFRTGISNQPQHF
V: TRBV12-3/TRBV12-4; J: TRBJ1-1; size: few; D: NA; DNA: TGTGCCAGCAGTACGGGACACAACACTGAAGCTTTCTTT; CDR3: CASSTGHNTEAFF
V: TRBV28; J: TRBJ2-2; size: few; D: NA; DNA: TGTGCCAGCAGTCCACTGACCATGGGCTTCAACACCGGGGAGCTGTTTTTT; CDR3: CASSPLTMGFNTGELFF
V: TRBV20-1; J: TRBJ1-1; size: NA; D: TRBD1; DNA: TGCAGTGCCGACAGGGGGAACACTGAAGCTTTCTTT; CDR3: CSADRGNTEAFF
V: TRBV20-1; J: TRBJ2-3; size: NA; D: NA; DNA: TGCAGTGCTAGAGATGGCGGGCCTAGCACAGATACGCAGTATTTT; CDR3: CSARDGGPSTDTQYF
V: TRBV28; J: TRBJ2-4; size: few; D: NA; DNA: TGTGCCAGCAATAAACAGGGACTCGGAAACATTCAGTACTTC; CDR3: CASNKQGLGNIQYF
V: TRBV2; J: TRBJ2-7; size: few; D: NA; DNA: TGTGCCAGCAGTGAAGCCTTCTCTGGTAGCGAGCAGTACTTC; CDR3: CASSEAFSGSEQYF
V: TRBV4-2; J: TRBJ2-1; size: NA; D: TRBD2; DNA: TGTGCCAGCAGCCCACAAACGGGGGTGCGAAAGCGGGATTCTTACAATGAGCAGTTCTTC; CDR3: CASSPQTGVRKRDSYNEQFF